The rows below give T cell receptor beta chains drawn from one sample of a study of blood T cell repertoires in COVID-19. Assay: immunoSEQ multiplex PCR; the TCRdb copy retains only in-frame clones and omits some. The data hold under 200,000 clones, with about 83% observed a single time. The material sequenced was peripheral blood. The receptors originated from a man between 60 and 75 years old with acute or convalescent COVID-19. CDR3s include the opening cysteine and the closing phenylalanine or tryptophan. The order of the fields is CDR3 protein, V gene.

CASSYRGSLTEAFF	TRBV19
CASSPTLRTEAFF	TRBV4-1
CASSPPSKSGGKYEQYF	TRBV13
CSVKGLAGGEETQYF	TRBV29-1
CASSTPGAYNEQFF	TRBV7-8
CATEGDQTDTQYF	TRBV24-1
CASSVAGATQETQYF	TRBV9
CASSYTDAGYGYTF	TRBV6-6
CSVEDHRGISNEQFF	TRBV29-1
CASSLMTGHEAFF	TRBV12-3/TRBV12-4
CASSAYTDTQYF	TRBV27
CATSDAPGQGEKQYF	TRBV24-1
CASRTGALNTEAFF	TRBV21-1
CASSQVSGGTEAFF	TRBV4-2
CASSEPGSYGYTF	TRBV5-5
CASSIDQGARPQHF	TRBV19
CASSNRGPEAFF	TRBV19
CASSLKRTGKETQYF	TRBV28
CASSRSGQENTEAFF	TRBV3-1/TRBV3-2
CASREQGSGNQPQHF	TRBV27
CAWSRGLTEAFF	TRBV30
CASSPGLNYGYTF	TRBV27
CASSTGQGNEQFF	TRBV7-7
CASSLGPGTVSGNTIYF	TRBV5-5
CASRRGSAPLHF	TRBV2
CSASGGLGGTSTDTQYF	TRBV20-1
CASSPRGSGYSQETQYF	TRBV9
CAWSALTPYNEQFF	TRBV30
CASSLQAGPGNTIYF	TRBV5-1
CASSLQGDRGQPQHF	TRBV7-2
CASSLHQTQGPEQYF	TRBV3-1/TRBV3-2
CASSPPGTGTDTQYF	TRBV18
CASSFRGTEAFF	TRBV28
CVRSLTPGARTQHF	TRBV7-5
CASSLGGGGPSYEQYF	TRBV5-4
CASSIEQGQPQHF	TRBV19
CASSQEDRVKRGDQPQHF	TRBV4-3
CASSTHLRENQPQHF	TRBV21-1
CASSSDSRDGYTF	TRBV7-2
CSATLPSGGPRPMEQYF	TRBV29-1
CASSTHYNEQFF	TRBV19
CASSLRGLKETQYF	TRBV7-9
CASRALDRDVYGYTF	TRBV19
CASSLALKGQGQSSGELFF	TRBV5-1
CASSPPDREAEKLFF	TRBV18
CASSPPDRGGTEAFF	TRBV28
CASSPTSGGTYEQYF	TRBV27
CASSYSRGHGYTF	TRBV6-5
CASSDRESEKLFF	TRBV2
CASSLRGQETQYF	TRBV5-1